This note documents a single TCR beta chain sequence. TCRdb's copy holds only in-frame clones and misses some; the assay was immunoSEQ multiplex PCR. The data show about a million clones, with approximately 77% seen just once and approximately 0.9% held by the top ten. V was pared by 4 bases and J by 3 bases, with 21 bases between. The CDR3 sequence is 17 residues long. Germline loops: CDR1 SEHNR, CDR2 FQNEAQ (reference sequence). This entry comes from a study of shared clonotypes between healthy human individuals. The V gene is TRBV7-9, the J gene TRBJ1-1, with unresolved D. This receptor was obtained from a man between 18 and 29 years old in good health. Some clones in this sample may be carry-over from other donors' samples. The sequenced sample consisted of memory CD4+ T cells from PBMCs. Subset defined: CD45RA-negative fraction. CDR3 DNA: TGTGCCAGCAGCTCATCTGACCTAAGAGGGAGGGACACTGAAGCTTTCTTT. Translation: CASSSSDLRGRDTEAFF.